This T cell receptor beta chain was captured in a study of T-cell reconstitution after alpha-beta-depleted transplantation in children. The germline CDR1 and CDR2 sequences are MNHEY and SMNVEV (reference sequence). CDR3 length: 15 amino acids. The V and J ends lost 2 bases and 6 bases respectively, with 17 bases between them. Construction of the TCRbeta library involved unique molecular identifiers. MiXCR was run by TCRdb on the PCR reads, yielding one entry per CDR3 protein. Among roughly 300,000 distinct CDR3 sequences listed, about a tenth were seen once. This chain uses TRBV27 with TRBJ2-7, with D possibly TRBD1 on 6 matching bases. The clonotype was recovered from a human donor who donated a stem cell graft to a child with acute lymphoblastic leukemia. The specimen comprised PBMCs from the stem cell graft donor, sampled from the stem cell graft. The CDR3, as DNA: TGTGCCAGCAGTTTAAATGCAGGGGCAGTAAGCGAGCAGTACTTC. Protein product: CASSLNAGAVSEQYF.